One T cell receptor beta chain is described in this entry. The CDR3 totals 13 residues. V lost 3 bases and J lost 4, with 9 bases in between. Germline values: CDR1 SGHDN, CDR2 FVKESK. The data stem from a study of cytomegalovirus exposure and HLA in healthy donors. In the PCR, 60 Vbeta and 13 Jbeta primers were used. Data came from immunoSEQ multiplex PCR; TCRdb stores just in-frame clones and leaves some out. The sample shows roughly 150,000 clones, roughly 88% of them seen only once. The material sequenced was PBMCs. The chain uses TRBV14 and TRBJ2-5; tentatively, D is TRBD2 (5 bases). This TCR came from a woman aged 18-29 years in good health and CMV-seronegative. The CDR3 nucleotides read TGTGCCAGCAGCCACGGACTGGCAGAGACCCAGTACTTC. Amino acids: CASSHGLAETQYF.